The clone carrying this T cell receptor beta chain came up a few times. Its specificity is not known. These data originate in a study of regulatory T cells in long-lasting Graves disease. Regarding the study as a whole: The persistent group shared 2,741 public clonotypes, more than the approximately 1,000 shared by new patients.

Sample time point: persistent/refractory GD, antithyroid drugs over 5 years with positive TRAb. Preparation of the TCR library used RNA extracted from PBMCs. Graves' disease was diagnosed by American Thyroid Association guidelines. Patients came from an endocrinology department in Xi'an, China. Both iRepertoire HTBI primers and Arm-PCR of CDR3 regions were used to build the TCR beta libraries. TCRdb processed the multiplex PCR reads anew with MiXCR; each CDR3 protein has one entry. The sample carries under 500,000 distinct CDR3 sequences, roughly 20% recorded once. Germline V gene lookup returns CDR1 MDHEN and CDR2 SYDVKM. CDR3 length: 13 amino acids. The V end lost 3 bases, the J end lost 4 bases, and 9 bases lay between the germline ends.

The TCR comes from a female donor with Graves disease. Here the sequenced sample was peripheral blood mononuclear cells (PBMCs), taken when the disease was refractory, from a patient treated with antithyroid drugs. The chain links TRBV28 to TRBJ1-2; D is ambiguous. CDR3 sequence: CASSLLGTYGYTF. CDR3 nucleotides: TGTGCCAGCAGTTTGCTGGGTACCTATGGCTACACCTTC.